The rows below give T cell receptor beta chains drawn from one sample of a study of blood T cell repertoires in COVID-19. Sequenced by immunoSEQ multiplex PCR; TCRdb stores in-frame clones only, minus some. This sample has about 280,000 clones, with 75% to 95% found just once. Material for sequencing was PBMCs or T cells enriched from blood (not recorded which). The receptors here all came from a man aged 40-49 years who had been exposed to COVID-19. CDR3s include the opening cysteine and the closing phenylalanine or tryptophan. D genes are given only for firm matches. Size is stated for part of the rows, as once, few or many counts, or as a class when the clone is expanded.

d_gene: -
abundance: -
v_gene: TRBV2
j_gene: TRBJ1-6
CDR3nt: TGTGCCAGCAAGCCCGATTTTAATTCACCCCTCCACTTT
CDR3aa: CASKPDFNSPLHF

d_gene: -
abundance: -
v_gene: TRBV7-2
j_gene: TRBJ2-3
CDR3nt: TGTGCCAGCAGGTTGGATGAGGGCCCAGATACGCAGTATTTT
CDR3aa: CASRLDEGPDTQYF

d_gene: -
abundance: -
v_gene: TRBV11-2
j_gene: TRBJ2-1
CDR3nt: TGTGCCAGCAGCTTTCCAGGGGAGAATGAGCAGTTCTTC
CDR3aa: CASSFPGENEQFF

d_gene: -
abundance: -
v_gene: TRBV30
j_gene: TRBJ1-5
CDR3nt: TGTGCCTGGAGTGCCGGGGGGCCGCCGCCGCCCCAGCATTTT
CDR3aa: CAWSAGGPPPPQHF

d_gene: -
abundance: -
v_gene: TRBV7-8
j_gene: TRBJ1-6
CDR3nt: TGTGCCAGCAGCCCAGGCGTCCTTGGGCTCCACTTT
CDR3aa: CASSPGVLGLHF

d_gene: -
abundance: -
v_gene: TRBV12-5
j_gene: TRBJ1-1
CDR3nt: TGTGCTAGTGGTTTGTCTGGACAGCTAAATGAAGCTTTCTTT
CDR3aa: CASGLSGQLNEAFF

d_gene: TRBD1
abundance: -
v_gene: TRBV14
j_gene: TRBJ2-7
CDR3nt: TGTGCCAGCAGCCAGAGGACAGGGGCTTACGAGCAGTACTTC
CDR3aa: CASSQRTGAYEQYF

d_gene: -
abundance: -
v_gene: TRBV21-1
j_gene: TRBJ2-5
CDR3nt: TGTGCCAGCAGCAAAGTCAGGCTAGGGGTAGAGACCCAGTACTTC
CDR3aa: CASSKVRLGVETQYF

d_gene: TRBD1
abundance: -
v_gene: TRBV4-1
j_gene: TRBJ1-1
CDR3nt: TGCGCCAGCAGCCAAGGGCCCAGGGGGAGGACATTTGAAGCTTTCTTT
CDR3aa: CASSQGPRGRTFEAFF

d_gene: TRBD1
abundance: -
v_gene: TRBV19
j_gene: TRBJ2-2
CDR3nt: TGTGCCAGTAGGTCCGGGACAGGGACTTTCAGAAACACCGGGGAGCTGTTTTTT
CDR3aa: CASRSGTGTFRNTGELFF

d_gene: -
abundance: -
v_gene: TRBV5-4
j_gene: TRBJ2-7
CDR3nt: TGTGCCAGCAGCCGACCTGCAGGGTACGAGCAGTACTTC
CDR3aa: CASSRPAGYEQYF

d_gene: TRBD1
abundance: -
v_gene: TRBV10-1
j_gene: TRBJ2-2
CDR3nt: TGCGCCAGCAGCGCGGGACAGGTGAACACCGGGGAGCTGTTTTTT
CDR3aa: CASSAGQVNTGELFF

d_gene: TRBD2
abundance: -
v_gene: TRBV15
j_gene: TRBJ2-5
CDR3nt: TGTGCCACCAGCAGGCGCGGGGGGGTTCAAGAGACCCAGTACTTC
CDR3aa: CATSRRGGVQETQYF

d_gene: TRBD1
abundance: -
v_gene: TRBV5-4
j_gene: TRBJ1-2
CDR3nt: TGTGCCAGCAGCCCTGGGGGGACAGGGGGTTTTGGCTACACCTTC
CDR3aa: CASSPGGTGGFGYTF

d_gene: -
abundance: -
v_gene: TRBV10-1
j_gene: TRBJ2-3
CDR3nt: TGCGCCAGCAGTGAGGGCCCCCTCTCCACAGATACGCAGTATTTT
CDR3aa: CASSEGPLSTDTQYF

d_gene: TRBD2
abundance: -
v_gene: TRBV30
j_gene: TRBJ2-1
CDR3nt: TGTGCCTGGAGTGGGTATGCCGGGACTAGCGGACTTCCGATCTACAATGAGCAGTTCTTC
CDR3aa: CAWSGYAGTSGLPIYNEQFF

d_gene: -
abundance: -
v_gene: TRBV5-4
j_gene: TRBJ2-6
CDR3nt: TGTGCCAGCAGCTTGGTGGGCGGGGCCAACGTCCTGACTTTC
CDR3aa: CASSLVGGANVLTF

d_gene: -
abundance: -
v_gene: TRBV9
j_gene: TRBJ2-7
CDR3nt: TGTGCCAGCAGCCCGCGACTTTCCTACGAGCAGTACTTC
CDR3aa: CASSPRLSYEQYF

d_gene: -
abundance: -
v_gene: TRBV7-2
j_gene: TRBJ2-5
CDR3nt: TGTGCCAGCAGCTTACCGAGCAAGAGGGCCCAGTACTTC
CDR3aa: CASSLPSKRAQYF

d_gene: TRBD2
abundance: -
v_gene: TRBV28
j_gene: TRBJ2-1
CDR3nt: TGTGCCAGCAGTCGGACTAGCGCCCACAATGAGCAGTTCTTC
CDR3aa: CASSRTSAHNEQFF

d_gene: -
abundance: -
v_gene: TRBV6-2/TRBV6-3
j_gene: TRBJ2-1
CDR3nt: TGTGCCAGCAGTTGGGCCTCTTCAGTATCCTACAATGAGCAGTTCTTC
CDR3aa: CASSWASSVSYNEQFF

d_gene: TRBD1
abundance: -
v_gene: TRBV9
j_gene: TRBJ2-2
CDR3nt: TGTGCCAGCAGCCCCGCGGGACAGGGGGCAACCGGGGAGCTGTTTTTT
CDR3aa: CASSPAGQGATGELFF

d_gene: -
abundance: once
v_gene: TRBV19
j_gene: TRBJ2-7
CDR3nt: TGTGCCAGTAGTATCGCCGGTAGCTCCTACGAGCAGTACTTC
CDR3aa: CASSIAGSSYEQYF

d_gene: -
abundance: -
v_gene: TRBV30
j_gene: TRBJ1-1
CDR3nt: TGTGCCTGGAGTGTATTGCGGGGCGCGGTGACTGAAGCTTTCTTT
CDR3aa: CAWSVLRGAVTEAFF

d_gene: -
abundance: -
v_gene: TRBV10-2
j_gene: TRBJ1-1
CDR3nt: TGCGCCAGCGGGGTGAGGGATCTCATGAACACTGAAGCTTTCTTT
CDR3aa: CASGVRDLMNTEAFF

d_gene: -
abundance: few
v_gene: TRBV12-3/TRBV12-4
j_gene: TRBJ2-1
CDR3nt: TGTGCCAGCAGTTTTTTGCAGGGAAATGAGCAGTTCTTC
CDR3aa: CASSFLQGNEQFF

d_gene: -
abundance: -
v_gene: TRBV2
j_gene: TRBJ2-2
CDR3nt: TGTGCCAGCCTTTCAAGTGATGGGGGCTCCGGGGAGCTGTTTTTT
CDR3aa: CASLSSDGGSGELFF

d_gene: -
abundance: -
v_gene: TRBV11-2
j_gene: TRBJ1-6
CDR3nt: TGTGCCAGCAGCTTCGGGGAGCGGGCTCCCCTCCACTTT
CDR3aa: CASSFGERAPLHF

d_gene: -
abundance: -
v_gene: TRBV7-9
j_gene: TRBJ2-1
CDR3nt: TGTGCCAGCAGCTCTCCGCTTGCAGGGTCAGGTGAGCAGTTCTTC
CDR3aa: CASSSPLAGSGEQFF

d_gene: -
abundance: -
v_gene: TRBV10-3
j_gene: TRBJ1-1
CDR3nt: TGTGCCATCAGGGGCTATTCTGGGTCGTTTGGGACTGAAGCTTTCTTT
CDR3aa: CAIRGYSGSFGTEAFF

d_gene: TRBD1
abundance: -
v_gene: TRBV28
j_gene: TRBJ1-2
CDR3nt: TGTGCCAGCAGTTTGCCGGGCAGGGGGCAAGGCTACACCTTC
CDR3aa: CASSLPGRGQGYTF

d_gene: -
abundance: -
v_gene: TRBV3-1/TRBV3-2
j_gene: TRBJ1-5
CDR3nt: TGTGCCAGCAGCCAAGATGCACAGGTGGGTCAGCCCCAGCATTTT
CDR3aa: CASSQDAQVGQPQHF

d_gene: -
abundance: -
v_gene: TRBV11-2
j_gene: TRBJ2-3
CDR3nt: TGTGCCAGCAGCTTAGATCTAGCCGATACGCAGTATTTT
CDR3aa: CASSLDLADTQYF

d_gene: TRBD2
abundance: -
v_gene: TRBV10-3
j_gene: TRBJ2-3
CDR3nt: TGTGCCATCAGCGGGACTAGCGGGAGTCGCGGCACAGATACGCAGTATTTT
CDR3aa: CAISGTSGSRGTDTQYF

d_gene: -
abundance: few
v_gene: TRBV11-3
j_gene: TRBJ2-7
CDR3nt: TGTGCCAGCAGCTTAGCGGCTAGTTATTACGAGCAGTACTTC
CDR3aa: CASSLAASYYEQYF

d_gene: -
abundance: -
v_gene: TRBV6-4
j_gene: TRBJ2-1
CDR3nt: TGTGCCAGCAGACCGTCAAGCGGAATCTACAATGAGCAGTTCTTC
CDR3aa: CASRPSSGIYNEQFF

d_gene: -
abundance: -
v_gene: TRBV19
j_gene: TRBJ1-2
CDR3nt: TGTGCCAGTAGTGTGACAGGTTACTATGGCTACACCTTC
CDR3aa: CASSVTGYYGYTF

d_gene: TRBD1
abundance: -
v_gene: TRBV25-1
j_gene: TRBJ1-2
CDR3nt: TGTGCCAGAAAAACGGACAGGGCTCCCCATTATGGCTACACCTTC
CDR3aa: CARKTDRAPHYGYTF

d_gene: -
abundance: few
v_gene: TRBV7-9
j_gene: TRBJ2-7
CDR3nt: TGTGCCAGCAGCTATACTTACGAGCAGTACTTC
CDR3aa: CASSYTYEQYF

d_gene: -
abundance: -
v_gene: TRBV7-9
j_gene: TRBJ1-1
CDR3nt: TGTGCCAGCAGCTTAGCGGTGGCAGTTACAATGAACACTGAAGCTTTCTTT
CDR3aa: CASSLAVAVTMNTEAFF

d_gene: -
abundance: -
v_gene: TRBV6-5
j_gene: TRBJ2-3
CDR3nt: TGTGCCAGCAGTTACTCGTTACAGTATGGCATAGATACGCAGTATTTT
CDR3aa: CASSYSLQYGIDTQYF

d_gene: TRBD2
abundance: -
v_gene: TRBV7-6
j_gene: TRBJ2-1
CDR3nt: TGTGCCAGCAGCTTTGGACTAGCGGGAGGAAATGAGCAGTTCTTC
CDR3aa: CASSFGLAGGNEQFF

d_gene: -
abundance: -
v_gene: TRBV28
j_gene: TRBJ1-1
CDR3nt: TGTGCCAGCAGTTTATACCAGTCATACGGGACTGAAGCTTTCTTT
CDR3aa: CASSLYQSYGTEAFF

d_gene: TRBD1
abundance: -
v_gene: TRBV7-2
j_gene: TRBJ2-7
CDR3nt: TGTGCCAGCAGCTTAGGGGGGACAGCTTCCTACGAGCAGTACTTC
CDR3aa: CASSLGGTASYEQYF